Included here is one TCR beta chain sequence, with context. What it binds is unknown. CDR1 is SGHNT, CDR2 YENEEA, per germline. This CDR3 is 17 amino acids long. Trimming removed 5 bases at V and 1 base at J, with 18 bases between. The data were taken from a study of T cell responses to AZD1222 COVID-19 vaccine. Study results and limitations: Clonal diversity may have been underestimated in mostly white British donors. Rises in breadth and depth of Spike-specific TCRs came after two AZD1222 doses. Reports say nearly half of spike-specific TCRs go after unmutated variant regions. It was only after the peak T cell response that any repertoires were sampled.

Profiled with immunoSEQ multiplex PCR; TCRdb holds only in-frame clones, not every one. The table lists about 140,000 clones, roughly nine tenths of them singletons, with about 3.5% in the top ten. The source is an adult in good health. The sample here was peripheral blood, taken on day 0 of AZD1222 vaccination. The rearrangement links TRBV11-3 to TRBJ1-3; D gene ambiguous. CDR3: CASSPAVQRLSGNTIYF. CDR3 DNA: TGTGCCAGCAGCCCAGCTGTTCAGAGACTTTCTGGAAACACCATATATTTT.